This entry features one TCR beta chain sequence. Its target is unknown. This entry belongs to a study of cytomegalovirus exposure and HLA in healthy donors. Study-wide context: Researchers previously reported finding roughly 120 million unique TCR beta sequences from about 170 million T cells. Overall study findings and caveats: Most TCR sequences were rare, but some public TCRs occurred in many donors.

The PCR ran on 60 Vbeta and 13 Jbeta primers. The repertoire was sequenced with immunoSEQ multiplex PCR; TCRdb's copy has only in-frame clones and lacks some. The sample shows about 160,000 clones, roughly 80% of them seen only once. Germline V gene data show CDR1 as KGHSH and CDR2 as LQKENI. Trimming cost V 3 bases and J 6 bases; bases outside gene matches: 6. This CDR3 has 16 amino acids. Material for sequencing was PBMCs. The genes are TRBV18 and TRBJ2-1; 12 bases map to TRBD2. The sequence was collected from a woman between 50 and 59 years old in good health and CMV-seronegative. The DNA of the CDR3 is TGTGCCAGCTCACCCCCTAGCGGGGGGGCCGCCAATGAGCAGTTCTTC. This sequence encodes CASSPPSGGAANEQFF. Complete variable domain (other parts from reference TRBV18 and TRBJ2-1): NAGVMQNPRHLVRRRGQEARLRCSPMKGHSHVYWYRQLPEEGLKFMVYLQKENIIDESGMPKERFSAEFPKEGPSILRIQQVVRGDSAAYFCASSPPSGGAANEQFFGPGTRLTVL.